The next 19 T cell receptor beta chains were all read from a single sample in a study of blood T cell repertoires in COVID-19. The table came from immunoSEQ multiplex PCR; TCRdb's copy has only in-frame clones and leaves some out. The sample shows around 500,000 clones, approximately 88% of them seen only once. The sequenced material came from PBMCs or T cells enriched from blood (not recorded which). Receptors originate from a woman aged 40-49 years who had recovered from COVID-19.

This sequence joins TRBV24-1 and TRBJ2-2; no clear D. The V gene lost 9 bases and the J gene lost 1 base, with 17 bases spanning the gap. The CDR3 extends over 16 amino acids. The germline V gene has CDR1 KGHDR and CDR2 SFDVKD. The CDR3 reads CATCGRRNGNTGELFF. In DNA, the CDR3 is TGTGCCACCTGCGGAAGACGTAACGGGAACACCGGGGAGCTGTTTTTT.

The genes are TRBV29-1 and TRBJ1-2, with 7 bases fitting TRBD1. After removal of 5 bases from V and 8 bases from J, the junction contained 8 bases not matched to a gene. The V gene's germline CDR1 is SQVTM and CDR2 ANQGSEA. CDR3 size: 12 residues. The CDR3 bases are TGCAGCGTTCAACAGGGGTCGCAGGGCTACACCTTC. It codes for CSVQQGSQGYTF. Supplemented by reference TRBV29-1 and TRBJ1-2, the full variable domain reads SAVISQKPSRDICQRGTSLTIQCQVDSQVTMMFWYRQQPGQSLTLIATANQGSEATYESGFVIDKFPISRPNLTFSTLTVSNMSPEDSSIYLCSVQQGSQGYTFGSGTRLTVV.

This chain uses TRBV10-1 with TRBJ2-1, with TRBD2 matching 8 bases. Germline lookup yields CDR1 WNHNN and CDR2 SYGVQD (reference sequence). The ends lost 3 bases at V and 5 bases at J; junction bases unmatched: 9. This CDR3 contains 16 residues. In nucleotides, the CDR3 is TGCGCCAGCAGTGACCCGCATCTAGCGGGTGACAATGAGCAGTTCTTC. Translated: CASSDPHLAGDNEQFF.

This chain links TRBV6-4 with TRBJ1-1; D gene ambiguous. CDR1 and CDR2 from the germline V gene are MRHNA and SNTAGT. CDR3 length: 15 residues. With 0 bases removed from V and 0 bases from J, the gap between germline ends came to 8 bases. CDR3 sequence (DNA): TGTGCCAGCAGTGACTCGCCCGGTATGAACACTGAAGCTTTCTTT. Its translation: CASSDSPGMNTEAFF.

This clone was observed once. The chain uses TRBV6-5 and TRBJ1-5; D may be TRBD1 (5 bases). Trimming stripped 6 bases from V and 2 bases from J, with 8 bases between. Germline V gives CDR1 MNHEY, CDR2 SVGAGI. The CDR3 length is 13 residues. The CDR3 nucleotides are TGTGCCAGCAGCAGACAGCGCAATCAGCCCCAGCATTTT. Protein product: CASSRQRNQPQHF.

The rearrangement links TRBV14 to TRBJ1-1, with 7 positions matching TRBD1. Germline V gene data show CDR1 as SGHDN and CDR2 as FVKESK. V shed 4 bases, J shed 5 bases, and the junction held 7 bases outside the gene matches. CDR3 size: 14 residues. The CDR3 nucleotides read TGTGCCAGCAGCCCGCTAGGGGGACAGACTGAAGCTTTCTTT. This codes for CASSPLGGQTEAFF.

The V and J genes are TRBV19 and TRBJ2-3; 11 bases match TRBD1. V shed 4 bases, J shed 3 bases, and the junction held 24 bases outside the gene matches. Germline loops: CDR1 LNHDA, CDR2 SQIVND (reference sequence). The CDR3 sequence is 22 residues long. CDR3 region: CASSTLVLLGTGGRTLTDTQYF. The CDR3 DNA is TGTGCCAGTAGTACCCTCGTTCTTTTAGGGACAGGGGGACGGACCTTGACAGATACGCAGTATTTT.

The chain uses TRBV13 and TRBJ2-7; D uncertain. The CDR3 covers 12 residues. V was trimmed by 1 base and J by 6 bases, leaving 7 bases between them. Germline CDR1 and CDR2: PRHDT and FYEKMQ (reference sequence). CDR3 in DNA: TGTGCCAGCAGCTTAGTCGGTGGCGAGCAGTACTTC. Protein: CASSLVGGEQYF.

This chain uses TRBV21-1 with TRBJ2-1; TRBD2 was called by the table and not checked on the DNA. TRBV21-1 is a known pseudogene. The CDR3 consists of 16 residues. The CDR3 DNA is TGTGCCAGCAGCCCCCCCTTTCGCGTTTCCTACAATGAGCAGTTCTTC. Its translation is CASSPPFRVSYNEQFF.

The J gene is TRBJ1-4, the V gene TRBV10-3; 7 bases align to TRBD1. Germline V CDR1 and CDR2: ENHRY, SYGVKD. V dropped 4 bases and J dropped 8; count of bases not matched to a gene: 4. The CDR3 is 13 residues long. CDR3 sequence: CAISGTGTEKLFF. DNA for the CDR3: TGTGCCATCAGTGGGACAGGCACAGAAAAACTGTTTTTT.

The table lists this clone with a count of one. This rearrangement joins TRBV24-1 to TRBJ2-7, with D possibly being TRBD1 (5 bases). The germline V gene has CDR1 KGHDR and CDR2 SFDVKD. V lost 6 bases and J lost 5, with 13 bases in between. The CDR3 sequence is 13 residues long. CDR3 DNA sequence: TGTGCCACCAGTCCAGGGTCCAAAGACGAGCAGTACTTC. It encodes CATSPGSKDEQYF.

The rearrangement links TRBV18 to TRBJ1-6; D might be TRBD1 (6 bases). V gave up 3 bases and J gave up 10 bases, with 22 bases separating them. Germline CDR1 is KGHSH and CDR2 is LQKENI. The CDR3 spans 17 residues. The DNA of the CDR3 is TGTGCCAGCTCACCTGGTGCTAAGGGACACACCTCATCACCCCTCCACTTT. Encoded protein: CASSPGAKGHTSSPLHF.

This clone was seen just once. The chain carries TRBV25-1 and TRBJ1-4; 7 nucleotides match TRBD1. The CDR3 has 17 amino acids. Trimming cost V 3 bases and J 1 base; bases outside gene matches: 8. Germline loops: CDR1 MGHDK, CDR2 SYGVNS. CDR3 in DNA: TGTGCCAGCAGTGATGAAGCAGGGGGGCGAACTAATGAAAAACTGTTTTTT. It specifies CASSDEAGGRTNEKLFF.

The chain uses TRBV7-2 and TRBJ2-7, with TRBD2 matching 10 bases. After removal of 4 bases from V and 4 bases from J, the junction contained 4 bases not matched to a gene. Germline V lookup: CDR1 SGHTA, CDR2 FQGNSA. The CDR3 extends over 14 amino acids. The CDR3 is CASSWTSGAYEQYF. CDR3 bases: TGTGCCAGCAGCTGGACTAGCGGAGCTTACGAGCAGTACTTC. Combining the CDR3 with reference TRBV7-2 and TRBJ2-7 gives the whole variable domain GAGVSQSPSNKVTEKGKDVELRCDPISGHTALYWYRQSLGQGLEFLIYFQGNSAPDKSGLPSDRFSAERTGGSVSTLTIQRTQQEDSAVYLCASSWTSGAYEQYFGPGTRLTVT.

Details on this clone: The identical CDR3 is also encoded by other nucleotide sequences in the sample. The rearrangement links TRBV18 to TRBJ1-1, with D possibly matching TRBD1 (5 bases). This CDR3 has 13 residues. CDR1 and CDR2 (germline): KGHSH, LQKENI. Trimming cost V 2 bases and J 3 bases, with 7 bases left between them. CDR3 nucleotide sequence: TGTGCCAGCTCACCAGGAGGGGACACTGAAGCTTTCTTT. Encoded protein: CASSPGGDTEAFF.

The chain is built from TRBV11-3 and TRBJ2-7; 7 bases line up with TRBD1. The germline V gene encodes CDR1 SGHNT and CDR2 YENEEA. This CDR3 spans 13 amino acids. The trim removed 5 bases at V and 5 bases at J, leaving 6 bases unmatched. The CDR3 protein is CASSDRDMHEQYF. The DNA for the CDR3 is TGTGCCAGCAGCGACAGGGATATGCACGAGCAGTACTTC.

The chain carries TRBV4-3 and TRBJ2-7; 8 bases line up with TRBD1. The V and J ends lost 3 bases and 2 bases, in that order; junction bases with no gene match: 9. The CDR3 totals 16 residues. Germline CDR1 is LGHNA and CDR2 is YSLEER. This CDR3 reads CASSHDPGQETYEQYF. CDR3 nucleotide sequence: TGCGCCAGCAGCCATGATCCGGGACAGGAAACCTACGAGCAGTACTTC.

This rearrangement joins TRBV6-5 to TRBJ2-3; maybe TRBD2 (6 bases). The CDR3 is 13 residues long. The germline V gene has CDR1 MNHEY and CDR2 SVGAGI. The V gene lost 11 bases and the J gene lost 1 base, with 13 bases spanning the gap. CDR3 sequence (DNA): TGTGCCGCTACTACGGGGGGCACAGATACGCAGTATTTT. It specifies CAATTGGTDTQYF.

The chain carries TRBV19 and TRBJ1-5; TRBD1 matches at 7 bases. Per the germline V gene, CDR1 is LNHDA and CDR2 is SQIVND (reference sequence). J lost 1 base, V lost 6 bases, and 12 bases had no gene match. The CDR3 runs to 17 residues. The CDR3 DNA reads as TGTGCCAGTAGACCCCACAGGGGAATGGGCAGCAATCAGCCCCAGCATTTT. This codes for CASRPHRGMGSNQPQHF.